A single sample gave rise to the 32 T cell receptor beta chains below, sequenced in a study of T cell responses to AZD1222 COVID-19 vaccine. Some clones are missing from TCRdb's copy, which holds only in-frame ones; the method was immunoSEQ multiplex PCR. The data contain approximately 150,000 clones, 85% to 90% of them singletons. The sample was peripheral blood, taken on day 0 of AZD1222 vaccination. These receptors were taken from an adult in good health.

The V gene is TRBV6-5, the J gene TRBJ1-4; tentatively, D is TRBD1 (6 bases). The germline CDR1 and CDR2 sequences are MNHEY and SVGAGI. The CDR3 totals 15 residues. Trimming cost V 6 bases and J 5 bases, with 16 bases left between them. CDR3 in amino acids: CASRRAGVPNEKLFF. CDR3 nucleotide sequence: TGTGCCAGCAGGCGTGCAGGGGTTCCCAATGAAAAACTGTTTTTT.

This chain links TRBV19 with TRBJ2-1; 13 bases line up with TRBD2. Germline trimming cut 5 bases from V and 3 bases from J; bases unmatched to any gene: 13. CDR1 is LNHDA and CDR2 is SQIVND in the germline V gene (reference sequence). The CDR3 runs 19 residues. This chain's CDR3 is CASSPRTSGGFFGYNEQFF. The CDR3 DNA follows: TGTGCCAGTAGTCCCAGGACTAGCGGGGGATTCTTCGGCTACAATGAGCAGTTCTTC.

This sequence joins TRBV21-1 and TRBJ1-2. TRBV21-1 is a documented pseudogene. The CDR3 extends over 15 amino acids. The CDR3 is CASSTAPKGHYGYTF. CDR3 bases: TGTGCCAGCAGCACCGCTCCTAAGGGTCACTATGGCTACACCTTC.

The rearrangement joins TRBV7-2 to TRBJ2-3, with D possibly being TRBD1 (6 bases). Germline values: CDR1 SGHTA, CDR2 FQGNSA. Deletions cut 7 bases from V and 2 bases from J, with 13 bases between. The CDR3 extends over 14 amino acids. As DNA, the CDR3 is TGTGCCAGCAAAGAGGGACACTCCACAGATACGCAGTATTTT. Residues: CASKEGHSTDTQYF. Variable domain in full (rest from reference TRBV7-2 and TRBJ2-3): GAGVSQSPSNKVTEKGKDVELRCDPISGHTALYWYRQSLGQGLEFLIYFQGNSAPDKSGLPSDRFSAERTGGSVSTLTIQRTQQEDSAVYLCASKEGHSTDTQYFGPGTRLTVL.

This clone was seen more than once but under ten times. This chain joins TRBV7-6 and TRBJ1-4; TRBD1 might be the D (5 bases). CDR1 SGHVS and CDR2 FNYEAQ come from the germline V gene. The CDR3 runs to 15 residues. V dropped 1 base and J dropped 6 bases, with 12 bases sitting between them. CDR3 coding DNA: TGTGCCAGCAGCTTAGAGGTTGGGACCGATGAAAAACTGTTTTTT. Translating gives CASSLEVGTDEKLFF.

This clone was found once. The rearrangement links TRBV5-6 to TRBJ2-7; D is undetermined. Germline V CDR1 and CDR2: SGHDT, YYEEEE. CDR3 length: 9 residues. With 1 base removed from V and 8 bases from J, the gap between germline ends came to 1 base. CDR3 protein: CASSLKQYF. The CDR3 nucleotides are TGTGCCAGCAGCTTGAAGCAGTACTTC.

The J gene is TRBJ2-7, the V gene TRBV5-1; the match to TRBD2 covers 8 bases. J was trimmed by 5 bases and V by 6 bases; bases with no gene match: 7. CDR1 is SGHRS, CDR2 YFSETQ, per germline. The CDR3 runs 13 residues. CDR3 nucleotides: TGCGCCAGCACCATAGCGGGAAGGAACGAGCAGTACTTC. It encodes CASTIAGRNEQYF.

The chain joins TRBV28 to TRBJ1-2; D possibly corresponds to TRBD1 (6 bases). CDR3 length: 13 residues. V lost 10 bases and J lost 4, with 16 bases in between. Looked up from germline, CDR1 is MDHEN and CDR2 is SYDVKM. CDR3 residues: CAISEQGPYGYTF. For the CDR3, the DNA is TGTGCCATTTCGGAACAGGGTCCCTATGGCTACACCTTC.

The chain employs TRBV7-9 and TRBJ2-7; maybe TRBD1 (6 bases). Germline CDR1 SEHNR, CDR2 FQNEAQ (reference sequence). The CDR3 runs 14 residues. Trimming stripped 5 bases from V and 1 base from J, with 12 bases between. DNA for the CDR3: TGTGCCAGCAGCCCCCCAGGGGAATCCTACGAGCAGTACTTC. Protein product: CASSPPGESYEQYF.

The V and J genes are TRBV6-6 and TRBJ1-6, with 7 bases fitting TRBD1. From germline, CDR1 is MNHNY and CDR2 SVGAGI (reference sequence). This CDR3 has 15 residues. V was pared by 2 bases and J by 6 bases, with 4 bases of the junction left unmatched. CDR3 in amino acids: CASSYEGGSNSPLHF. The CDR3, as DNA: TGTGCCAGCAGTTACGAAGGGGGCAGTAATTCACCCCTCCACTTT.

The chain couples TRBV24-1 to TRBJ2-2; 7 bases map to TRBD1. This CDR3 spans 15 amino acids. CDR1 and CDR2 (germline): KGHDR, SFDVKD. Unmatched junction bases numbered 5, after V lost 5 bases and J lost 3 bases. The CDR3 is CATSGPGQYTGELFF. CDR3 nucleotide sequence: TGTGCCACCAGTGGCCCGGGACAGTACACCGGGGAGCTGTTTTTT.

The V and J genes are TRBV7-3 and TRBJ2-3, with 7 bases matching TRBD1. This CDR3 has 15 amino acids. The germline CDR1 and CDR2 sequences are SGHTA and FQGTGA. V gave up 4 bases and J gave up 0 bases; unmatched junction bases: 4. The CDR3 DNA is TGTGCCAGCAGCTCCAAGGGACAGAGCACAGATACGCAGTATTTT. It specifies CASSSKGQSTDTQYF.

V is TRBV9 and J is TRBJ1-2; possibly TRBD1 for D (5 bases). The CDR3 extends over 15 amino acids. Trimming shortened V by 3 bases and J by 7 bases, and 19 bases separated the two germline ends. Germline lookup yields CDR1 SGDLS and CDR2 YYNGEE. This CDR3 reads CASSANPQALGGYTF. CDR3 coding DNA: TGTGCCAGCAGCGCGAATCCACAGGCTTTGGGTGGCTACACCTTC.

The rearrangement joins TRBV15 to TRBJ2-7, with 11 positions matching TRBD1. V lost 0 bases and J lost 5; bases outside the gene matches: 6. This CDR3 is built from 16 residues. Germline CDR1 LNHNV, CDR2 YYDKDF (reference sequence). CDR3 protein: CATSRDPGDRGNEQYF. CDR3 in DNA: TGTGCCACCAGCAGAGACCCGGGGGACAGGGGGAACGAGCAGTACTTC.

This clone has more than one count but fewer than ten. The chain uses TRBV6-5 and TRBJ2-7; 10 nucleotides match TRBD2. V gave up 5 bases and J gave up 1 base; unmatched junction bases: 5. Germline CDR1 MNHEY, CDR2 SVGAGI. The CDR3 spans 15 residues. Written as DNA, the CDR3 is TGTGCCAGCAGTACGACTAGCGGGTCTTCCTACGAGCAGTACTTC. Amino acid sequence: CASSTTSGSSYEQYF.

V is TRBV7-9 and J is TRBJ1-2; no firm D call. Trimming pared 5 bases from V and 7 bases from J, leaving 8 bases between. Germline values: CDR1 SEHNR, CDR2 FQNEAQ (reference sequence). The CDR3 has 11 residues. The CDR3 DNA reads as TGTGCCAGCAGCCCCATGTTTGGCTACACCTTC. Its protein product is CASSPMFGYTF.

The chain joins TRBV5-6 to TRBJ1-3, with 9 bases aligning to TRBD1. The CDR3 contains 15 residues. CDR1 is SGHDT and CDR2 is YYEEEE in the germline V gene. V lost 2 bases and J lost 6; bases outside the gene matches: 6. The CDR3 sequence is CASSFLRTGENTIYF. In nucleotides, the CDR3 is TGTGCCAGCAGCTTTTTGCGGACAGGGGAAAACACCATATATTTT.

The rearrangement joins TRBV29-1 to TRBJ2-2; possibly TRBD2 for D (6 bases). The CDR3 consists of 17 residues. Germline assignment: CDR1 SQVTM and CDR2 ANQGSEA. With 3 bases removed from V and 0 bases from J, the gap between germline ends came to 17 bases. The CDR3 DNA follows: TGCAGCGTTGATGTTAGCGGAAACATCGCGAACACCGGGGAGCTGTTTTTT. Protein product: CSVDVSGNIANTGELFF.

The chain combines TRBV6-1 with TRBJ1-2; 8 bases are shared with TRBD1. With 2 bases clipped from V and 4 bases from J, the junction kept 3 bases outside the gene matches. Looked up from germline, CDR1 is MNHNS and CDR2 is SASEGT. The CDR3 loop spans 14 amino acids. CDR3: CASSESDRAYGYTF. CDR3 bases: TGTGCCAGCAGTGAATCGGACAGGGCCTATGGCTACACCTTC.

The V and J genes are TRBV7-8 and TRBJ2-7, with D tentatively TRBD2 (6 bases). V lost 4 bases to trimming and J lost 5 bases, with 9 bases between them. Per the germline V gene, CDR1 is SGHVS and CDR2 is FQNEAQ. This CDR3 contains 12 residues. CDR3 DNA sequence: TGTGCCAGCAGCTCCTCGGGGGACGAGCAGTACTTC. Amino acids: CASSSSGDEQYF.

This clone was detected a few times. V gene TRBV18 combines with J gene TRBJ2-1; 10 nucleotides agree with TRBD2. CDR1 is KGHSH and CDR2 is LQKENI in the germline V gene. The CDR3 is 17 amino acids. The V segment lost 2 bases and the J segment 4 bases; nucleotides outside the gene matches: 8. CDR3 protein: CASSPAPSGSGYNEQFF. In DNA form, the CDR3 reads TGTGCCAGCTCACCAGCCCCTAGCGGGAGCGGTTACAATGAGCAGTTCTTC.

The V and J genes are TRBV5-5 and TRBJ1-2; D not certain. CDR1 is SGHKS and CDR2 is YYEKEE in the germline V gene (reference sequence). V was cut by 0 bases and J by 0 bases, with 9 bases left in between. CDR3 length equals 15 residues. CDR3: CASSLGASTNYGYTF. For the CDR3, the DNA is TGTGCCAGCAGCTTGGGAGCCTCCACTAACTATGGCTACACCTTC.

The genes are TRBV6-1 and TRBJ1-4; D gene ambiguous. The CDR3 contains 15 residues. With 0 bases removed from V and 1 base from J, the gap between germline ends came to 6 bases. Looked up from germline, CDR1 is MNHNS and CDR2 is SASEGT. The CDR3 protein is CASSEAPGTNEKLFF. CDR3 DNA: TGTGCCAGCAGTGAAGCGCCTGGAACTAATGAAAAACTGTTTTTT.

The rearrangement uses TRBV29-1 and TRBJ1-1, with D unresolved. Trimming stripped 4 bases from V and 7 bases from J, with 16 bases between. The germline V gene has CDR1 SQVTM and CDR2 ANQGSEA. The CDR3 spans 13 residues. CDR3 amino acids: CSVGVGRTDEAFF. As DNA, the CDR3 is TGCAGCGTTGGGGTAGGACGAACGGATGAAGCTTTCTTT. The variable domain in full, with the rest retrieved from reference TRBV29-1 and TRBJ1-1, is SAVISQKPSRDICQRGTSLTIQCQVDSQVTMMFWYRQQPGQSLTLIATANQGSEATYESGFVIDKFPISRPNLTFSTLTVSNMSPEDSSIYLCSVGVGRTDEAFFGQGTRLTVV.

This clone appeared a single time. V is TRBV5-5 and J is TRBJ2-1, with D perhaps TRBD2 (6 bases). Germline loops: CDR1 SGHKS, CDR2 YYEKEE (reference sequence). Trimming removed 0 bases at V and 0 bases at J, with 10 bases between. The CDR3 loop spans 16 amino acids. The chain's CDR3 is CASSLAGGSSYNEQFF. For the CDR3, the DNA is TGTGCCAGCAGCTTGGCTGGGGGGAGCTCCTACAATGAGCAGTTCTTC.

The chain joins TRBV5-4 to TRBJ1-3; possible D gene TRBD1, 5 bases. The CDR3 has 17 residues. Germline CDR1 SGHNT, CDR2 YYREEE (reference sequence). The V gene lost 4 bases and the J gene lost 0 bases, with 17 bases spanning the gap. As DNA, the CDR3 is TGTGCCAGCAGCCCGGGGGGTAGGCAGAGCTCTGGAAACACCATATATTTT. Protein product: CASSPGGRQSSGNTIYF.

DNA for the CDR3: TGTGCCAGCAGCTTGGGACTAGCGGTAGGGACCCAGTACTTC. Its protein product is CASSLGLAVGTQYF. The chain employs TRBV5-8 and TRBJ2-5; the match to TRBD2 covers 9 bases. Trimming removed 0 bases from V and 7 bases from J; junction bases left unmatched: 4. The CDR3 is made up of 14 amino acids. Germline V lookup: CDR1 SGHTS, CDR2 YDEGEE.

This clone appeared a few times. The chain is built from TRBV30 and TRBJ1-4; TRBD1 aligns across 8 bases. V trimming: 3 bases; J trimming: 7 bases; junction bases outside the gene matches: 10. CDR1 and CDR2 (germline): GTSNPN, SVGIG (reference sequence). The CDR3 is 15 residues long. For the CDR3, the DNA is TGTGCCTGGAGGCAGGGGGCTTTAGGTAGTGAAAAACTGTTTTTT. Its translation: CAWRQGALGSEKLFF. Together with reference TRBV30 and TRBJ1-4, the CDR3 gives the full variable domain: SQTIHQWPATLVQPVGSPLSLECTVEGTSNPNLYWYRQAAGRGLQLLFYSVGIGQISSEVPQNLSASRPQDRQFILSSKKLLLSDSGFYLCAWRQGALGSEKLFFGSGTQLSVL.

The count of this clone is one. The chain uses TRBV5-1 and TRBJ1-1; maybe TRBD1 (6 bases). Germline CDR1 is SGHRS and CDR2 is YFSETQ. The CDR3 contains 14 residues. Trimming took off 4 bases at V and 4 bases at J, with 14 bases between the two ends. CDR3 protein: CASSQTRGATEAFF. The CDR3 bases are TGCGCCAGCAGCCAAACGCGGGGGGCCACTGAAGCTTTCTTT.

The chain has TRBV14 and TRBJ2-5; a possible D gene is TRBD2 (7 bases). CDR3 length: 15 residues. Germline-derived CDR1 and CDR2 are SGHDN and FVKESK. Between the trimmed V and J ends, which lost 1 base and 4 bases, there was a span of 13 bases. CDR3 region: CASSQARGGVETQYF. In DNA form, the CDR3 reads TGTGCCAGCAGCCAAGCGAGGGGGGGTGTAGAGACCCAGTACTTC.

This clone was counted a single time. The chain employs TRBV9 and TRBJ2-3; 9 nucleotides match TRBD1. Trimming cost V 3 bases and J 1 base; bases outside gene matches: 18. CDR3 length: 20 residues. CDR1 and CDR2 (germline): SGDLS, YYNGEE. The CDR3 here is CASSAYPSLGQGSGTDTQYF. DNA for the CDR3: TGTGCCAGCAGCGCTTATCCATCCTTGGGACAGGGCAGTGGCACAGATACGCAGTATTTT.

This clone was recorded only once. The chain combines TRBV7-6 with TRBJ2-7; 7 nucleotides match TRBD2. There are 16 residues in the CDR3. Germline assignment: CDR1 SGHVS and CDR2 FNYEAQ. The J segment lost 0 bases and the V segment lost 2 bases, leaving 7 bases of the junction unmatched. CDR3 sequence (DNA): TGTGCCAGCAGCTTAAGCGGGACTTTAAGCTCCTACGAGCAGTACTTC. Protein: CASSLSGTLSSYEQYF.